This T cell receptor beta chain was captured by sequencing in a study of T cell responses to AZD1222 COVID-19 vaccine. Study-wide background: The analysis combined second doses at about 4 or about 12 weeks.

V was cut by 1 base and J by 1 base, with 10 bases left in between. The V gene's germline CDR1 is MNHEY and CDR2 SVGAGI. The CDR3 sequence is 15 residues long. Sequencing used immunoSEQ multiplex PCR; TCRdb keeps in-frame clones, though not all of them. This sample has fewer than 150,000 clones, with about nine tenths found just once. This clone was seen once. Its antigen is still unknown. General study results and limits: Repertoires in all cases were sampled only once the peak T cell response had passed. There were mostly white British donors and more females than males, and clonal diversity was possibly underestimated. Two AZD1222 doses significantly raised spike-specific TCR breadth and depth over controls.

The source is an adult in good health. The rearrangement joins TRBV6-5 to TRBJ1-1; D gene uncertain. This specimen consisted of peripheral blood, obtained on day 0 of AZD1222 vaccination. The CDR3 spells CASSYWARSNTEAFF. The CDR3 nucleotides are TGTGCCAGCAGTTACTGGGCTCGTTCGAACACTGAAGCTTTCTTT.